The 21 T cell receptor beta chains below were found in one sample sequenced in a study of blood T cell repertoires in COVID-19. Clones were read by immunoSEQ multiplex PCR, and TCRdb kept only the in-frame ones, dropping some. The sample includes 150,000 to 200,000 clones, 82% of them seen just once. Sample: PBMCs or T cells enriched from blood (not recorded which). Receptors were obtained from a woman aged 55-70 years with acute COVID-19.

This clone showed up just once. The CDR3: CASSIKAGSNEKLFF. The CDR3 DNA follows: TGTGCCAGCAGCATAAAGGCGGGTAGCAATGAAAAACTGTTTTTT. The rearrangement uses TRBV7-9 and TRBJ1-4; D gene ambiguous. Germline assignment: CDR1 SEHNR and CDR2 FQNEAQ (reference sequence). V dropped 5 bases and J dropped 5 bases, with 15 bases sitting between them. CDR3 size: 15 residues. The full variable domain, in which reference TRBV7-9 and TRBJ1-4 provide the parts outside the CDR3, is DTGVSQNPRHKITKRGQNVTFRCDPISEHNRLYWYRQTLGQGPEFLTYFQNEAQLEKSRLLSDRFSAERPKGSFSTLEIQRTEQGDSAMYLCASSIKAGSNEKLFFGSGTQLSVL.

The CDR3 bases are TGCAGTGCGCCCGCGAACTATGGCTACACCTTC. It encodes CSAPANYGYTF. This sequence joins TRBV20-1 and TRBJ1-2; D is unresolved. This CDR3 is 11 amino acids long. V gave up 6 bases and J gave up 2 bases, with 7 bases separating them. CDR1 and CDR2 (germline): DFQATT, SNEGSKA (reference sequence).

The chain combines TRBV7-8 with TRBJ1-3, with 8 bases aligning to TRBD1. CDR1 is SGHVS and CDR2 is FQNEAQ in the germline V gene. The CDR3 covers 17 residues. Losses at the gene ends were 5 bases for V and 1 base for J; bases not matched to a gene: 10. The CDR3 sequence is CASSPRTGSKSGNTIYF. CDR3 bases: TGTGCCAGCAGCCCCCGGACAGGGAGTAAGTCTGGAAACACCATATATTTT.

The chain combines TRBV3-1 (or the pseudogene TRBV3-2) with TRBJ1-5, with a possible D match to TRBD1 (5 bases). The CDR3 runs 15 residues. Germline CDR1 LGHDT, CDR2 YNNKEL (reference sequence). Trimming removed 5 bases from V and 9 bases from J, with 20 bases in between. CDR3 in DNA: TGTGCCAGCAGCTCCGGGGCCGGAGGGTCCGGGCCCCAGCATTTT. It is translated as CASSSGAGGSGPQHF.

This chain connects TRBV27 to TRBJ2-7; 7 bases are a match to TRBD2. This CDR3 is 14 amino acids long. Germline V gene sequence: CDR1 MNHEY, CDR2 SMNVEV (reference sequence). V shed 3 bases, J shed 2 bases, and the junction held 4 bases outside the gene matches. The DNA for the CDR3 is TGTGCCAGCAGTTTCGCGGGGAGGGCCTACGAGCAGTACTTC. This encodes CASSFAGRAYEQYF.

The chain links TRBV3-1 (or the pseudogene TRBV3-2) to TRBJ2-5, with 7 bases aligning to TRBD2. The CDR3 has 16 amino acids. The ends lost 5 bases at V and 2 bases at J; junction bases unmatched: 11. Germline assignment: CDR1 LGHDT and CDR2 YNNKEL (reference sequence). The CDR3 here is CASSTIREVLQETQYF. The CDR3 bases are TGTGCCAGCAGCACCATACGGGAGGTACTTCAAGAGACCCAGTACTTC.

The gene calls are TRBV28 and TRBJ1-1, with TRBD1 as a possible D gene (6 bases). This CDR3 is built from 13 residues. CDR1 is MDHEN, CDR2 SYDVKM, per germline. Deletions cut 2 bases from V and 5 bases from J, with 9 bases between. CDR3 nucleotides: TGTGCCAGCAGTTTAGGGAGGGGGACTGAAGCTTTCTTT. Translation: CASSLGRGTEAFF.

The chain couples TRBV10-1 to TRBJ1-1, with a weak D call TRBD1 (6 bases). Germline loops: CDR1 WNHNN, CDR2 SYGVQD (reference sequence). V was shortened by 6 bases and J by 0 bases, with 14 bases between the two germline ends. The CDR3 covers 15 residues. CDR3 in amino acids: CASSEGGAMNTEAFF. The CDR3 nucleotides read TGCGCCAGCAGCGAAGGGGGGGCTATGAACACTGAAGCTTTCTTT.

This rearrangement joins TRBV28 to TRBJ1-5, with TRBD1 as a possible D gene (5 bases). V was cut by 3 bases and J by 6 bases, with 12 bases left in between. Germline V lookup: CDR1 MDHEN, CDR2 SYDVKM. The CDR3 totals 14 residues. The CDR3 spells CASSLGGGGQPQHF. The CDR3 nucleotides are TGTGCCAGCAGTTTGGGGGGGGGAGGTCAGCCCCAGCATTTT.

This chain joins TRBV3-1 (or the pseudogene TRBV3-2) and TRBJ1-2, with a tentative D call TRBD1 (6 bases). The V end lost 4 bases, the J end lost 1 base, and 10 bases lay between the germline ends. The germline V gene encodes CDR1 LGHDT and CDR2 YNNKEL (reference sequence). The CDR3 contains 14 residues. CDR3 loop: CASSPGQNNYGYTF. The DNA for the CDR3 is TGTGCCAGCAGCCCCGGACAGAATAACTATGGCTACACCTTC.

This chain links TRBV20-1 with TRBJ1-1; D uncertain. The length of the CDR3 is 11 residues. Germline-derived CDR1 and CDR2 are DFQATT and SNEGSKA (reference sequence). Trimming stripped 8 bases from V and 1 base from J, with 8 bases between. The CDR3 protein is CSMSRNTEAFF. DNA of the CDR3: TGCAGTATGAGTCGGAACACTGAAGCTTTCTTT.

This clone has a handful of counts. The V and J genes are TRBV7-9 and TRBJ2-5, with TRBD2 identical over 7 bases. This CDR3 region has 16 residues. V was pared by 6 bases and J by 4 bases, with 14 bases of the junction left unmatched. Germline V gives CDR1 SEHNR, CDR2 FQNEAQ (reference sequence). Written as DNA, the CDR3 is TGTGCCAGCAGTATCGGGGGAGGGCCGGGTCGAGAGACCCAGTACTTC. Translating gives CASSIGGGPGRETQYF.

CDR3 coding DNA: TGTGCCAGCTCATACGGACAGGGCTACGAGCAGTACGTC. Amino acid sequence: CASSYGQGYEQYV. The rearrangement uses TRBV18 and TRBJ2-7; 8 nucleotides line up with TRBD1. The CDR3 runs 13 residues. From germline, CDR1 is KGHSH and CDR2 LQKENI. Losses at the gene ends were 5 bases for V and 3 bases for J; bases not matched to a gene: 3.

The chain uses TRBV6-5 and TRBJ1-1; weak D call: TRBD1 (6 bases). The V gene lost 6 bases and the J gene lost 1 base, with 6 bases spanning the gap. The CDR3 length is 12 residues. CDR1 MNHEY and CDR2 SVGAGI come from the germline V gene. In DNA, the CDR3 is TGTGCCAGCAGGACAGGGAACACTGAAGCTTTCTTT. Its translation: CASRTGNTEAFF.

CDR3 bases: TGTGCCAGCAGCCCTACAGGGGGCCCGGGGGAAAAACTGTTTTTT. Its translation is CASSPTGGPGEKLFF. The rearrangement uses TRBV7-2 and TRBJ1-4, with 9 nucleotides matching TRBD1. Germline trimming cut 5 bases from V and 8 bases from J; bases unmatched to any gene: 9. Germline CDR1 and CDR2: SGHTA and FQGNSA. The length of the CDR3 is 15 residues.

Notes on this clone: This may be a read error, as it is one base from a much larger clone. The chain uses TRBV7-8 and TRBJ2-7; 10 bases align to TRBD1. The CDR3 has 13 residues. J lost 3 bases, V lost 5 bases, and 1 base had no gene match. Germline V gene data show CDR1 as SGHVS and CDR2 as FQNEAQ. The CDR3 protein is CASSRDRGYEQYF. DNA of the CDR3: TGTGCCAGCAGCCGGGACAGGGGCTACGAGCAGTACTTC.

This clone was recorded a few times. A read error may produce the germline difference seen at one junction end. The rearrangement uses TRBV6-1 and TRBJ2-3; 8 positions match TRBD2. This CDR3 has 16 residues. Germline V gives CDR1 MNHNS, CDR2 SASEGT. In DNA, the CDR3 is TGTGCCAGCGGTGACGGGGGGGCTTCTAGCACAGATACGCAGTATTTT. It specifies CASGDGGASSTDTQYF.

This sequence joins TRBV6-5 and TRBJ1-5; TRBD1 might be the D (5 bases). Germline values: CDR1 MNHEY, CDR2 SVGAGI. The CDR3 totals 16 residues. Trimming stripped 4 bases from V and 2 bases from J, with 15 bases between. DNA of the CDR3: TGTGCCAGCAGTTCCCGACCACAGGTGGGCAATCAGCCCCAGCATTTT. Encoded protein: CASSSRPQVGNQPQHF.

CDR3 nucleotide sequence: TGTGCCAGTAGTAGCGTGTCGGGGGGCTCTGGAAACACCATATATTTT. Translated: CASSSVSGGSGNTIYF. The chain uses TRBV19 and TRBJ1-3; the D gene is possibly TRBD1 (5 bases). The CDR3 runs 16 residues. Germline CDR1 reads LNHDA; CDR2 reads SQIVND (reference sequence). Trimming took 4 bases from V and 0 from J, leaving 13 bases between them.

The V gene is TRBV19, the J gene TRBJ2-2, with D maybe TRBD1 (5 bases). The CDR3 length is 14 residues. Deletions cut 9 bases from V and 0 bases from J, with 11 bases between. The germline CDR1 and CDR2 sequences are LNHDA and SQIVND (reference sequence). CDR3 amino acids: CASQGWANTGELFF. In nucleotides, the CDR3 is TGTGCCAGCCAGGGTTGGGCGAACACCGGGGAGCTGTTTTTT. Combining the CDR3 with reference TRBV19 and TRBJ2-2 gives the whole variable domain DGGITQSPKYLFRKEGQNVTLSCEQNLNHDAMYWYRQDPGQGLRLIYYSQIVNDFQKGDIAEGYSVSREKKESFPLTVTSAQKNPTAFYLCASQGWANTGELFFGEGSRLTVL.

The chain links TRBV7-2 to TRBJ2-3; 10 bases match TRBD2. The CDR3 runs 16 residues. The V segment lost 1 base and the J segment 6 bases; nucleotides outside the gene matches: 7. CDR1 and CDR2 from the germline V gene are SGHTA and FQGNSA. In DNA form, the CDR3 reads TGTGCCAGCAGCTTAGTTAAGCGGGGGGGCAAGGATACGCAGTATTTT. It yields the protein CASSLVKRGGKDTQYF.